This T cell receptor (beta chain) was captured in a study of shared clonotypes between healthy human individuals. Study-wide background: Ranging from 18 to 49 in age, donors were a couple of women and a few men.

The assay was immunoSEQ multiplex PCR, and TCRdb's table has in-frame clones only and misses some. Of over a million clones listed, over 95% are singletons. With 0 bases removed from V and 4 bases from J, the gap between germline ends came to 10 bases. This CDR3 is built from 16 residues. Germline values: CDR1 LGHNA, CDR2 YNFKEQ. The source material was naive CD4+ T cells sorted from blood. Subset reported: CD45RA+ positively selected. J is TRBJ2-6 and V is TRBV4-2; TRBD1 might be the D (5 bases). The receptor was derived from a man aged 30 to 45 in good health. The CDR3 reads CASSQDGAPGANVLTF. CDR3 DNA sequence: TGTGCCAGCAGCCAAGATGGGGCTCCCGGGGCCAACGTCCTGACTTTC.